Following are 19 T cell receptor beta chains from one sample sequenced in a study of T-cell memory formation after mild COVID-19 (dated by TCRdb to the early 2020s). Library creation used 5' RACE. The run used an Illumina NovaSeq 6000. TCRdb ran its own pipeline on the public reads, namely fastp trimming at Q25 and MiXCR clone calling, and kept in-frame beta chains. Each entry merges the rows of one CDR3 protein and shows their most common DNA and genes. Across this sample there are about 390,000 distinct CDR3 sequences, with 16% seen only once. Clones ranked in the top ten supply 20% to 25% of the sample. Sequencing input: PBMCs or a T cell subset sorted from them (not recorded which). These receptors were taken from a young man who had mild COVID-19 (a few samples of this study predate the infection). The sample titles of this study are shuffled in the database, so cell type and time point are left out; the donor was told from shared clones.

The CDR3 here is CASSLRGAGIFNTEAFF. DNA for the CDR3: TGTGCCAGCAGCTTACGGGGGGCAGGGATTTTTAACACTGAAGCTTTCTTT. This sequence joins TRBV7-2 and TRBJ1-1, with D maybe TRBD1 (6 bases). This CDR3 has 17 amino acids. Germline V gene sequence: CDR1 SGHTA, CDR2 FQGNSA. V lost 2 bases and J 2 bases, leaving 18 bases between the germline ends.

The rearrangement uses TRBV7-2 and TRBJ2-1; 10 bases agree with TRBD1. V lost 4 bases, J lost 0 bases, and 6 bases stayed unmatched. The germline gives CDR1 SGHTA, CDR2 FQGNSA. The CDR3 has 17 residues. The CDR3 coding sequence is TGTGCCAGCAGCTCCCTGGGACAGGGGAGCTCCTACAATGAGCAGTTCTTC. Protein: CASSSLGQGSSYNEQFF. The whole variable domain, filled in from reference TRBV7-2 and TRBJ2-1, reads GAGVSQSPSNKVTEKGKDVELRCDPISGHTALYWYRQSLGQGLEFLIYFQGNSAPDKSGLPSDRFSAERTGGSVSTLTIQRTQQEDSAVYLCASSSLGQGSSYNEQFFGPGTRLTVL.

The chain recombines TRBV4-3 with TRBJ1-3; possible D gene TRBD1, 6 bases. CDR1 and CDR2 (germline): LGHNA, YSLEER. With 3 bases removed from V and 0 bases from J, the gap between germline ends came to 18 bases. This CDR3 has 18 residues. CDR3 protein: CASSQDSPGDNSGNTIYF. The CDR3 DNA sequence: TGCGCCAGCAGCCAGGACTCCCCCGGGGACAACTCTGGAAACACCATATATTTT.

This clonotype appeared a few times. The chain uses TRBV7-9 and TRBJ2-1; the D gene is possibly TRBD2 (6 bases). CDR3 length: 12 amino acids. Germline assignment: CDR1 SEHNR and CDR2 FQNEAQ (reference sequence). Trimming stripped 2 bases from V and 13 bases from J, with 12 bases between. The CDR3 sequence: CASSLPRGAQFF. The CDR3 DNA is TGTGCCAGCAGCTTACCTCGCGGGGCCCAGTTCTTC.

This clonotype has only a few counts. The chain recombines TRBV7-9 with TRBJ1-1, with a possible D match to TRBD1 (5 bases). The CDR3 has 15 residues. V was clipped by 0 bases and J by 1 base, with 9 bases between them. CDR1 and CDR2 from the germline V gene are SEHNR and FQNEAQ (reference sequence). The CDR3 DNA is TGTGCCAGCAGCTTAGCGGGACCCCAGAACACTGAAGCTTTCTTT. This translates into CASSLAGPQNTEAFF.

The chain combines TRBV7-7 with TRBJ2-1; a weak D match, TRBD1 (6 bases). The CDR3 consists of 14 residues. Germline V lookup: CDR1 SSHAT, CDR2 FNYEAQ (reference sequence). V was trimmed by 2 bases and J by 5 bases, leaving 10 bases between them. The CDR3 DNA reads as TGTGCCAGCAGCTTACAGGACAGCCACAATGAGCAGTTCTTC. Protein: CASSLQDSHNEQFF. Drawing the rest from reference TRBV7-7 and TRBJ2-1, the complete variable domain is GAGVSQSPRYKVTKRGQDVTLRCDPISSHATLYWYQQALGQGPEFLTYFNYEAQPDKSGLPSDRFSAERPEGSISTLTIQRTEQRDSAMYRCASSLQDSHNEQFFGPGTRLTVL.

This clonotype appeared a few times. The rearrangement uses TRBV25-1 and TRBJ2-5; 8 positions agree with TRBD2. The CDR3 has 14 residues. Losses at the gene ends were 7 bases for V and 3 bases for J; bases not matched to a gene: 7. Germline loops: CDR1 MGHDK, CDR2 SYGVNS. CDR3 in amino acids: CASTLGAGEETQYF. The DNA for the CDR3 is TGTGCCAGCACCCTTGGAGCGGGGGAAGAGACCCAGTACTTC.

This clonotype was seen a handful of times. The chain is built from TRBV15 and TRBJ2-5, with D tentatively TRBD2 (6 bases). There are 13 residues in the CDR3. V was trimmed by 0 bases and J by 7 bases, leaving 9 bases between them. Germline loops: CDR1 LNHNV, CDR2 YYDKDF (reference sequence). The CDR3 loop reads CATSREVEGTQYF. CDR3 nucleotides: TGTGCCACCAGCAGAGAAGTGGAGGGGACCCAGTACTTC.

This CDR3 reads CASSQVAPLYNEQFF. The CDR3 DNA sequence: TGTGCCAGCAGCCAAGTAGCTCCGCTCTACAATGAGCAGTTCTTC. V gene TRBV16 combines with J gene TRBJ2-1; D remains unclear. The germline V and J ends were trimmed by 2 bases and 3 bases, with 11 bases remaining between them. This CDR3 is built from 15 residues. Germline CDR1 and CDR2: KGHSY and FQNENV.

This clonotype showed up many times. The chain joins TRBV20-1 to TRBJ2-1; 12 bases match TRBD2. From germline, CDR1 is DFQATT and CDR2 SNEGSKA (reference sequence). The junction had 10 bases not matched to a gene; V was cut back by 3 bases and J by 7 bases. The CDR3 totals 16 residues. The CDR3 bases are TGCAGTGCTAGGCCTAGCGGGGGGGCCTTATGGAATGAGCAGTTCTTC. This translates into CSARPSGGALWNEQFF.

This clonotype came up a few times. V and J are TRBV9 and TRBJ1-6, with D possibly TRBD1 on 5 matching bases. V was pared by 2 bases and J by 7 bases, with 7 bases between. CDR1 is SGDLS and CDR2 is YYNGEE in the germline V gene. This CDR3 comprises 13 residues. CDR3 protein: CASSVGVNSPLHF. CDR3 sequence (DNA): TGTGCCAGCAGCGTGGGGGTCAATTCACCCCTCCACTTT.

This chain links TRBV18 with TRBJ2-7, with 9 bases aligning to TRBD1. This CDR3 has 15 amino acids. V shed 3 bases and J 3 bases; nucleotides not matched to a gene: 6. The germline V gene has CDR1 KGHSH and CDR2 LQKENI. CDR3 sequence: CASSPGTGIFYEQYV. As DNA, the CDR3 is TGTGCCAGCTCACCGGGGACAGGGATTTTCTACGAGCAGTACGTC.

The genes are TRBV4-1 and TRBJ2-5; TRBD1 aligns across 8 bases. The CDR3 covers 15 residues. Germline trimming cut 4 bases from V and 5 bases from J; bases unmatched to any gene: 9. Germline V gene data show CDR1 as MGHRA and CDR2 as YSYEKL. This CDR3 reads CASSPWTGNGETQYF. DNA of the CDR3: TGCGCCAGCAGCCCGTGGACAGGGAATGGGGAGACCCAGTACTTC.

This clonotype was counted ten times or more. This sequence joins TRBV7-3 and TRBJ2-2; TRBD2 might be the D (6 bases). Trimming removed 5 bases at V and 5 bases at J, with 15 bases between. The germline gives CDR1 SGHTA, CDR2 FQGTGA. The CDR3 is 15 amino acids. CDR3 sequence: CASSLLGGSTGELFF. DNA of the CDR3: TGTGCCAGCAGCCTGCTGGGGGGATCGACCGGGGAGCTGTTTTTT.

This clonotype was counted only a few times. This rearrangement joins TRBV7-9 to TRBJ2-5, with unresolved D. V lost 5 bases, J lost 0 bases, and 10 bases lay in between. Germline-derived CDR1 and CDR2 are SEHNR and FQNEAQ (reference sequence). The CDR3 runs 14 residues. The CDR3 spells CASSPEQYQETQYF. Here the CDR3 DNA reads TGTGCCAGCAGCCCTGAGCAGTACCAAGAGACCCAGTACTTC.

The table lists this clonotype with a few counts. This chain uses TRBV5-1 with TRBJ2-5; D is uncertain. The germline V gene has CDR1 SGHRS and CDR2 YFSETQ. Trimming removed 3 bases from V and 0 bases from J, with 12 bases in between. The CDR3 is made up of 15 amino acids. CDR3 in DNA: TGCGCCAGCAGCTCTTACGACGGAGACCAAGAGACCCAGTACTTC. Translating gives CASSSYDGDQETQYF.

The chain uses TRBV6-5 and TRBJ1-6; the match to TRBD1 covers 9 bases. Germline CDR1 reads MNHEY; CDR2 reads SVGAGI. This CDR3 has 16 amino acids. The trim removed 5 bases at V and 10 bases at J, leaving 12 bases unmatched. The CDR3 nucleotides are TGTGCCAGCAGTAGCGACTCCGGGACAGGGCTATCACCCCTCCACTTT. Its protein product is CASSSDSGTGLSPLHF.

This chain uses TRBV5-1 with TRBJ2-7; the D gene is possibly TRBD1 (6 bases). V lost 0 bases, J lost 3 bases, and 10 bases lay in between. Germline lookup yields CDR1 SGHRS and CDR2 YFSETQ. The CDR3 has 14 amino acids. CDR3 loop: CASSLATGNYEQYF. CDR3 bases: TGCGCCAGCAGCTTGGCGACAGGCAACTACGAGCAGTACTTC.

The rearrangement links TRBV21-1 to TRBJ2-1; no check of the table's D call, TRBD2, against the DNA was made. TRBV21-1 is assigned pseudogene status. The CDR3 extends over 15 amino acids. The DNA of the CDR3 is TGTGCCAGCAGCAAAGAGCCTAGCCTCAGGAATGAGCAGTTCTTC. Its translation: CASSKEPSLRNEQFF.